This T cell receptor beta chain was recovered during a study of OX40 agonist ivuxolimab in advanced cancers. V was clipped by 0 bases and J by 5 bases, with 14 bases between them. Germline V gene sequence: CDR1 KGHSH, CDR2 LQKENI. This CDR3 spans 16 amino acids. Findings and caveats of the study: Averaging showed that CD8+ T cells had more expanded clones than CD4+ did.

TCRdb's copy holds only in-frame clones and misses some; the assay was immunoSEQ multiplex PCR. The data show tens of thousands of clones, more than 75% seen once. Notes on this clone: The antigen is unknown.

V is TRBV18 and J is TRBJ2-1; D might be TRBD2 (5 bases). The sequence came from an adult with an advanced solid tumor such as melanoma, head and neck, liver or kidney cancer. Sequencing used CD4+ or CD8+ T cells sorted from blood, obtained in a trial of the OX40 agonist ivuxolimab. This CDR3 is CASSPPKGHGNNEQFF. The CDR3 DNA sequence: TGTGCCAGCTCACCACCGAAAGGCCACGGGAACAATGAGCAGTTCTTC.